This is a list of T cell receptor beta chains from one sample in a study of blood T cells in healthy people across ages. TCRdb reprocessed the 5' RACE reads via MiXCR and lists one record per CDR3 protein. This sample has hundreds of thousands of distinct CDR3 sequences; more than 20% occur once, and the top ten carry around 3.4%. The sample taken for sequencing was blood. Receptor source: a man in his 70s in good health. CDR3s include the opening cysteine and the closing phenylalanine or tryptophan. The D gene is left open where the match is weak. The size of a clone is reported for some rows only, either as once, few or many, or as a class for expanded clones.

>TRBJ2-7|TRBV20-1|NA|NA
TGCAGTGCTAGCCCGGGATTCGAGCAGTACTTC
CSASPGFEQYF
>TRBJ2-4|TRBV15|NA|NA
TGTGCCACCTCTGAAGGCAAAAACATTCAGTACTTC
CATSEGKNIQYF
>TRBJ2-5|TRBV7-9|medium-sized|NA
TGTGCCAGCAGCTTAGCCCTAAAGGAAGAGACCCAGTACTTC
CASSLALKEETQYF
>TRBJ1-4|TRBV28|NA|NA
TGTGCCAGCAGTCAGAACAAGAATGAAAAACTGTTTTTT
CASSQNKNEKLFF
>TRBJ2-1|TRBV7-3|NA|TRBD2
TGTGCCAGCAGCCCTGTGGCGGGGGTAGGCTCCTACAATGAGCAGTTCTTC
CASSPVAGVGSYNEQFF
>TRBJ1-2|TRBV11-1|few|TRBD1
TGTGCCAGCAGCCCGGGACAGTATAACTATGGCTACACCTTC
CASSPGQYNYGYTF
>TRBJ2-5|TRBV7-2|NA|NA
TGTGCCAGCAGCCTGGACATGGCAGAGACCCAGTACTTC
CASSLDMAETQYF
>TRBJ2-1|TRBV9|NA|TRBD2
TGTGCCAGCAGCGTGGGACTAGCGGCGACCAATGAGCAGTTCTTC
CASSVGLAATNEQFF
>TRBJ2-3|TRBV25-1|NA|NA
TGTGCCAGCAGTAAAGGTTGGGCGACTAGCACAGATACGCAGTATTTT
CASSKGWATSTDTQYF
>TRBJ2-1|TRBV11-3|NA|NA
TGTGCCAGCAGCTTACAACCAACAAACAGTGAGCAGATCTTC
CASSLQPTNSEQIF
>TRBJ2-3|TRBV11-2|NA|NA
TGTGCCAGCAGCCTCGGACTAACGACTAGCACAGATACGCAGTATTTT
CASSLGLTTSTDTQYF
>TRBJ2-3|TRBV20-1|NA|TRBD2
TGCAGTGCTTTTAGGACTAGCGGGTCTACAGATACGCAGTATTTT
CSAFRTSGSTDTQYF
>TRBJ1-1|TRBV12-3/TRBV12-4|few|NA
TGTGCCAGTCTAATCTTTGAGGGCACTGAAGCTTTCTTT
CASLIFEGTEAFF
>TRBJ2-7|TRBV5-1|NA|NA
TGCGCCAGCAGCTTGTCACGGGGCAGCTCCTACGAGCAGTACTTC
CASSLSRGSSYEQYF
>TRBJ2-3|TRBV20-1|few|TRBD1
TGCAGTGCTGAGGACAGGAGCACAGATACGCAGTATTTT
CSAEDRSTDTQYF
>TRBJ1-4|TRBV12-3/TRBV12-4|NA|TRBD1
TGTGCCAGCAGCCAAATAGGGGGCGGAAAACTGTTTTTT
CASSQIGGGKLFF
>TRBJ2-1|TRBV7-2|many|NA
TGTGCCAGCAGCTTAGACAGGGTTAATGAGCAGTTCTTC
CASSLDRVNEQFF
>TRBJ2-2|TRBV20-1|NA|TRBD2
TGCAGTGCTAGACTAGCGGGAGTTAATTCCGGGGAGCTGTTTTTT
CSARLAGVNSGELFF
>TRBJ2-3|TRBV6-2/TRBV6-3|NA|NA
TGTGCCAGCAGTTACCCGGATCCCACAGATACGCAGTATTTT
CASSYPDPTDTQYF
>TRBJ2-7|TRBV6-5|few|NA
TGTGCCAGCAGTTATAGGTCTGGCTGGGAGCAGTACTTC
CASSYRSGWEQYF
>TRBJ2-3|TRBV29-1|few|NA
TGCAGCGTTGTTCGGACAGTCCCTAACACAGATACGCAGTATTTT
CSVVRTVPNTDTQYF
>TRBJ2-1|TRBV4-3|NA|TRBD2
TGCGCCAGCAGCCAAGGGACTAGCCCTAATGAGCAGTTCTTC
CASSQGTSPNEQFF
>TRBJ2-7|TRBV10-3|few|TRBD1
TGTGCCATCAGTGAGGGGACAGGGGGCGGGTACGAGCAGTACTTC
CAISEGTGGGYEQYF
>TRBJ1-2|TRBV27|NA|TRBD1
TGTGCCAGCAGCGACGGACAGGGCCTTGGCTACACCTTC
CASSDGQGLGYTF
>TRBJ1-4|TRBV5-6|NA|NA
TGTGCCAGCAGCTTGGAGGTCGGCGGACTGCGGGAAAAACTGTTTTTT
CASSLEVGGLREKLFF
>TRBJ1-5|TRBV28|NA|NA
TGTGCCAGCAGTTTATATCAGGGAGATCAGCCCCAGCATTTT
CASSLYQGDQPQHF
>TRBJ2-1|TRBV30|few|NA
TGTGCCTTTTCCGACTCTACGCTGAGGAATGAGCAGTTCTTC
CAFSDSTLRNEQFF
>TRBJ2-7|TRBV15|few|NA
TGTGCCACCAGCAGGTTAGGCGGCGAGCAGTACTTC
CATSRLGGEQYF
>TRBJ2-7|TRBV12-3/TRBV12-4|NA|NA
TGTGCCAGCAGCGGACCCGTGTCGGAGCAGTACTTC
CASSGPVSEQYF
>TRBJ2-1|TRBV6-5|few|TRBD2
TGTGCCAGCAGCCAGGGAGGGGCCTGGGGCAATGAGCAGTTCTTC
CASSQGGAWGNEQFF
>TRBJ1-2|TRBV29-1|few|TRBD1
TGCAGCGTTGAAGACTGGGGACAGGCCAACTATGGCTACACCTTC
CSVEDWGQANYGYTF
>TRBJ2-7|TRBV28|few|TRBD2
TGTGCCAGCGCGAAGGGCGGGAGCTCCTACGAGCAGTACTTC
CASAKGGSSYEQYF
>TRBJ2-1|TRBV12-5|few|TRBD2
TGTGCTAGTGGTTTGGGAACTAGCGGGAGAGGCGATGAGCAGTTCTTC
CASGLGTSGRGDEQFF
>TRBJ2-3|TRBV20-1|NA|NA
TGCAGTGCTAAACGGGCGGGATTCACAGATACGCAGTATTTT
CSAKRAGFTDTQYF
>TRBJ1-6|TRBV14|few|NA
TGTGCCAGCAGCCAAGATATGGGCACAGGGAAGCTTCTCCTCCACTTT
CASSQDMGTGKLLLHF
>TRBJ2-2|TRBV5-6|few|TRBD1
TGTGCCAGCAGCTTGGTCGGGACAGGTACTAAGAACACCGGGGAGCTGTTTTTT
CASSLVGTGTKNTGELFF
>TRBJ2-7|TRBV21-1|NA|NA
TGTGCCAGCAGCAAAGATACTAGCGGGAGCTACGAGCAGTACTTC
CASSKDTSGSYEQYF
>TRBJ2-1|TRBV11-2|NA|TRBD2
TGTGCCAGCAGCTCCTCTAGCGGGAGTGTGTACAATGAGCAGTTCTTC
CASSSSSGSVYNEQFF
>TRBJ2-1|TRBV15|few|TRBD2
TGTGCCACCAGCAGAGCGCTAGCGGGAGGTTACAATGAGCAGTTCTTC
CATSRALAGGYNEQFF
>TRBJ1-2|TRBV18|few|NA
TGTGCCAGCTCACCAGGTTCGCCAGGGGAGGATGGCTACACCTTC
CASSPGSPGEDGYTF
>TRBJ2-7|TRBV20-1|few|NA
TGCAGTGCTAGAGATCATGGGGGTACCTACGAGCAGTACTTC
CSARDHGGTYEQYF
>TRBJ2-7|TRBV4-3|NA|NA
TGCGCCAGCAGCCAAGTTCGGCAGTCCTACGAGCAGTACTTC
CASSQVRQSYEQYF
>TRBJ2-5|TRBV7-2|many|TRBD2
TGTGCCAGCAGCACATTTTTGACTAGCGGGAGAGGTTTAGAGACCCAGTACTTC
CASSTFLTSGRGLETQYF
>TRBJ2-2|TRBV20-1|NA|TRBD1
TGCAGTGCTAGAGCCCCCGGGACAGGGTTCGGGGAGCTGTTTTTT
CSARAPGTGFGELFF
>TRBJ1-6|TRBV5-1|few|TRBD1
TGCGCCAGCAGCTTTTCCGGACAGGAGTATAATTCACCCCTCCACTTT
CASSFSGQEYNSPLHF
>TRBJ1-2|TRBV20-1|NA|NA
TGCAGTGCTAAAGTCCTCGGAGGAGGCTATGGCTACACCTTC
CSAKVLGGGYGYTF
>TRBJ2-3|TRBV20-1|few|NA
TGCAGTGCTAGAGATGGGGCGGGTAGCACAGATACGCAGTATTTT
CSARDGAGSTDTQYF